The present TCR beta chain was sequenced within a study of T cell repertoires in cytomegalovirus infection. TCRdb independently ran MiXCR on the reads; one entry per CDR3 protein. The sample yields 200,000 to 250,000 distinct CDR3 sequences, 22% seen once. V gave up 0 bases and J gave up 2 bases; unmatched junction bases: 8. CDR3 size: 18 residues. CDR1 and CDR2 from the germline V gene are SGHRS and YFSETQ. Sequencing was performed on CD8+ T cells from PBMCs. The chain uses TRBV5-1 and TRBJ2-7; 13 nucleotides line up with TRBD2. The TCR originated in a human donor in good health (CMV status not recorded). Some clones in this sample may be carry-over from other donors' samples. CDR3 nucleotides: TGCGCCAGCAGCTTGGTTGCCGGGACTAGCGGGGCGGCCTACGAGCAGTACTTC. Its protein product is CASSLVAGTSGAAYEQYF.